In its sample, the clone carrying this T cell receptor (beta chain) was seen a few times. Its target is not known. V dropped 3 bases and J dropped 6 bases, with 8 bases sitting between them. This CDR3 is built from 12 residues. Germline V gene lookup returns CDR1 MDHEN and CDR2 SYDVKM. The data were obtained in a study of sequential checkpoint blockade in melanoma. Study-level information: Arm A got nivolumab then ipilimumab; arm B the reverse, 1:1. After both sequences, patients received maintenance nivolumab. TCRbeta immunosequencing was performed on DNA from more than 75 pretreatment melanoma tumor samples. Study-level results: Clinical benefit was about 30 times likelier when tumor T-cell fraction and clonality increased.

Stated treatment: randomized to nivolumab then ipilimumab (arm A) or the reverse (arm B). The protocol was immunoSEQ multiplex PCR, while the TCRdb copy is restricted to in-frame clones and leaves out a portion. The sample lists some 10,000 clones; 25% to 30% were seen once. This chain links TRBV28 with TRBJ1-1; no definite D call. Material: tumor tissue (inferred from file names), obtained from a patient given nivolumab and ipilimumab in sequence. The sequence was obtained from a human donor with melanoma. CDR3 protein: CASSFSVSEAFF. The CDR3 bases are TGTGCCAGCAGTTTTAGTGTTTCTGAAGCTTTCTTT.